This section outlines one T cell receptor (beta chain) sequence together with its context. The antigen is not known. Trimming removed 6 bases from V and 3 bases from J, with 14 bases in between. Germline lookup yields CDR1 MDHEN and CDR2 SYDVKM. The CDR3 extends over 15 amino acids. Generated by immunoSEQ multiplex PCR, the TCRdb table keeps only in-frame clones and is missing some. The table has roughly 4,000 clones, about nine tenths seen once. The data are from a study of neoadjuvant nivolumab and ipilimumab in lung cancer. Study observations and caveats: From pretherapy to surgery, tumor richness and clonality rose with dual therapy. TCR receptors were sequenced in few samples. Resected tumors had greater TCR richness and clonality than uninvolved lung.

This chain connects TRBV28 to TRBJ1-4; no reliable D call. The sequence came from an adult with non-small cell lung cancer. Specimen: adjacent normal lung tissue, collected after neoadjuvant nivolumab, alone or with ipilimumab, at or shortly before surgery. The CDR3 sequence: CASSPSSRPNEKLFF. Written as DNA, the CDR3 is TGTGCCAGCAGCCCTTCGTCGAGGCCTAATGAAAAACTGTTTTTT.